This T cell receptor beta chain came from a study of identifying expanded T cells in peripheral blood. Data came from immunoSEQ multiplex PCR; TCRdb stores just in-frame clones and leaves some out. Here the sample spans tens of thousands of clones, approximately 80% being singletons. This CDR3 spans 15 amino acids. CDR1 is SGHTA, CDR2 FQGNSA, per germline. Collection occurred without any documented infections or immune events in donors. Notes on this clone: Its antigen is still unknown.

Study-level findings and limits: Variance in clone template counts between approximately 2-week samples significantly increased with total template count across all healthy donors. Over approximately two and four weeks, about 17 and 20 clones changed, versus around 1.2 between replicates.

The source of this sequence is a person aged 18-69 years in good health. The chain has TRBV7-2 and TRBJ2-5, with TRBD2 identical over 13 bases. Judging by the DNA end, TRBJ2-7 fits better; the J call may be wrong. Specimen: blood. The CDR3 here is CASSSGLAGSGEQYF. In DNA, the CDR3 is TGTGCCAGCAGCTCGGGACTAGCGGGGTCCGGCGAGCAGTACTTC.